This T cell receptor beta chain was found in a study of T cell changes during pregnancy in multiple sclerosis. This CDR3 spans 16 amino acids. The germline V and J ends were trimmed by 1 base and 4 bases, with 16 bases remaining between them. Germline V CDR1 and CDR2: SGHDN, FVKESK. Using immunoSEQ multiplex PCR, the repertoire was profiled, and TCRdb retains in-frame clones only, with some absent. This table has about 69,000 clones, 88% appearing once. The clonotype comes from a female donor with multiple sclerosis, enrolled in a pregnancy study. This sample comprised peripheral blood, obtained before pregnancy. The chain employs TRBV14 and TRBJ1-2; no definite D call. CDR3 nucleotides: TGTGCCAGCAGCCAAGCTAGCCTAAGGATACCCTATGGCTACACCTTC. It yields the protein CASSQASLRIPYGYTF.